This T cell receptor beta chain was observed in a study of blood T cell repertoires in COVID-19. Looking at the study overall: In each case, the material was cDNA or gDNA derived from T cells, B-cell-depleted T cells, or PBMCs.

In the original processing: Estimation of nucleated cell counts was performed using reference gene primer amplification. The table came from immunoSEQ multiplex PCR; TCRdb's copy has only in-frame clones and leaves some out. V, J and clone size are taken as reported in that table, and D and trimming were inferred from the DNA itself. The sample has over 200,000 clones; approximately 91% are singletons. This CDR3 comprises 15 residues. Trimming removed 2 bases from V and 2 bases from J, with 12 bases in between. From germline, CDR1 is SGHRS and CDR2 YFSETQ. This chain links TRBV5-1 with TRBJ2-3; D is perhaps TRBD2 (6 bases). The TCR originated in a human donor in a cohort sampled during active COVID-19. Sequences were obtained from peripheral blood. CDR3 in amino acids: CASSLQAGLTDTQYF. The CDR3, as DNA: TGCGCCAGCAGCTTACAGGCGGGACTCACAGATACGCAGTATTTT.